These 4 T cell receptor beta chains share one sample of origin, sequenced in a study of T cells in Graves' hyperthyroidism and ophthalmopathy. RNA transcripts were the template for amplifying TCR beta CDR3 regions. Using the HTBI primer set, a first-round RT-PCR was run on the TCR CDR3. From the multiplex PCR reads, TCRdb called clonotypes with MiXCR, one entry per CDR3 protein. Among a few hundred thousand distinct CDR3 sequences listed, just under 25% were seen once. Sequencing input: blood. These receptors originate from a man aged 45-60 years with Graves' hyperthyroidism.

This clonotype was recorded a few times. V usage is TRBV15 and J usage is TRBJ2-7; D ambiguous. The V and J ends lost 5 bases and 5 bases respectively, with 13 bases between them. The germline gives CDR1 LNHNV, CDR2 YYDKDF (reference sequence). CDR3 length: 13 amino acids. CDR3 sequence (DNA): TGTGCCACCAGCGACTCGTTGGATAACGAGCAGTACTTC. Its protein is CATSDSLDNEQYF.

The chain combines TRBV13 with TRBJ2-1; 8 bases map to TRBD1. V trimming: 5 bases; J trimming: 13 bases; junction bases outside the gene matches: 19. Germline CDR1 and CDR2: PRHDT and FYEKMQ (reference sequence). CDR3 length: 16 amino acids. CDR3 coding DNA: TGTGCCAGCAGCCTGGGCGAAGGAGGCAGTACAGGGGGTCAGTTCTTC. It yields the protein CASSLGEGGSTGGQFF.

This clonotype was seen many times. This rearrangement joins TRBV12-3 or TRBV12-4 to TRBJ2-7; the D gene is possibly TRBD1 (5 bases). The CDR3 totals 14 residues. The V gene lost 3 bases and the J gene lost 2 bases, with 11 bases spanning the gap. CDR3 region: CASSFGQGPYEQYF. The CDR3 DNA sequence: TGTGCCAGCAGTTTTGGGCAGGGTCCCTACGAGCAGTACTTC.

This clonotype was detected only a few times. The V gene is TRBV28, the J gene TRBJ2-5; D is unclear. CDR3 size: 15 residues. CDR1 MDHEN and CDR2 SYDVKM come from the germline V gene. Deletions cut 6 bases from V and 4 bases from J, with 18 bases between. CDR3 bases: TGTGCCAGCAGAGGCCTTCTCCGTGCCCTAGAGACCCAGTACTTC. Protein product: CASRGLLRALETQYF.